This passage covers 25 T cell receptor beta chains from one sample sequenced in a study of tumor-infiltrating lymphocytes in oesophageal squamous cell carcinoma. TCRdb called the PCR reads again in MiXCR, with one record for every CDR3 protein. The sample holds 20,000 to 25,000 distinct CDR3 sequences, 30% to 35% seen once. The specimen sequenced was esophageal tumor tissue. These receptors were collected from a female donor with esophageal squamous cell carcinoma.

This clonotype has a count of ten or more. V gene TRBV18 combines with J gene TRBJ1-1; D is uncertain. V dropped 2 bases and J dropped 1 base, with 11 bases sitting between them. Germline assignment: CDR1 KGHSH and CDR2 LQKENI. The CDR3 length is 15 residues. In DNA, the CDR3 is TGTGCCAGCTCACCAGGGAGGGCTTCGAACACTGAAGCTTTCTTT. This sequence encodes CASSPGRASNTEAFF.

In its sample, this clonotype ranks as medium-sized. This sequence joins TRBV10-3 and TRBJ2-1; maybe TRBD1 (5 bases). Per germline, CDR1 ENHRY and CDR2 SYGVKD. This CDR3 has 13 residues. The ends were cut back, 4 bases at V and 5 bases at J, with 9 bases in the middle. CDR3 region: CAISVGRDNEQFF. The CDR3 DNA reads TGTGCCATCAGTGTAGGCAGGGACAATGAGCAGTTCTTC.

The chain combines TRBV7-2 with TRBJ1-1; possible D gene TRBD1, 5 bases. Germline-derived CDR1 and CDR2 are SGHTA and FQGNSA. Trimming pared 1 base from V and 6 bases from J, leaving 9 bases between. The CDR3 is 13 amino acids. Written as DNA, the CDR3 is TGTGCCAGCAGCTTAGGGGGCAGGGCTGAAGCTTTCTTT. It is translated as CASSLGGRAEAFF.

The chain employs TRBV6-1 and TRBJ1-2, with TRBD1 matching over 11 bases. The J segment lost 1 base and the V segment lost 4 bases, leaving 5 bases of the junction unmatched. The germline V gene has CDR1 MNHNS and CDR2 SASEGT. The CDR3 runs to 16 residues. CDR3 residues: CASSVGQGAYNYGYTF. CDR3 sequence (DNA): TGTGCCAGCAGTGTCGGACAGGGGGCTTATAACTATGGCTACACCTTC.

This chain uses TRBV20-1 with TRBJ2-4; D is unclear. The assigned J gene may be wrong: the sequence end matches TRBJ2-7 better. Germline assignment: CDR1 DFQATT and CDR2 SNEGSKA (reference sequence). The CDR3 sequence is 15 residues long. DNA for the CDR3: TGCAGTGCTAGAGGAACCCGGAGCGTGGCCTACGAGCAGTACTTC. It encodes CSARGTRSVAYEQYF.

The V call is TRBV7-8, the J call TRBJ2-1, with no clear D. TRBJ2-5 matches the DNA end more closely, so the J call is doubtful. This CDR3 is 14 amino acids long. Germline V gene data show CDR1 as SGHVS and CDR2 as FQNEAQ. The CDR3 here is CASSLGWVRETQYF. CDR3 nucleotide sequence: TGTGCCAGCAGCTTAGGGTGGGTCAGGGAGACCCAGTACTTC.

In its sample, this clonotype was seen many times. V is TRBV7-9 and J is TRBJ1-5; D not certain. This CDR3 contains 14 residues. Germline V gene sequence: CDR1 SEHNR, CDR2 FQNEAQ (reference sequence). Trimming pared 6 bases from V and 4 bases from J, leaving 13 bases between. CDR3 coding DNA: TGTGCCAGCAGTGTTGGAGGGATAAATCAGCCCCAGCATTTT. This codes for CASSVGGINQPQHF.

This chain joins TRBV9 and TRBJ1-4; 11 nucleotides agree with TRBD1. CDR1 SGDLS and CDR2 YYNGEE come from the germline V gene. The CDR3 is made up of 17 amino acids. Trimming cost V 4 bases and J 13 bases; bases outside gene matches: 18. For the CDR3, the DNA is TGTGCCAGCAGCCCGGGACAGGGGGACGCAACTCGGGCCTCACTGTTTTTT. It translates to CASSPGQGDATRASLFF.

On this clonotype: This CDR3 is missing its conserved last phenylalanine or tryptophan, likely due to a read error. It is unclear where the CDR3 begins or ends on the DNA, so no DNA is shown, and the CDR3 is as TCRdb lists it. This sequence joins TRBV28 and TRBJ2-7; the table's D call of TRBD1 was not tested on the DNA. Termini included, the CDR3 measures 18 amino acids. Germline V gene lookup returns CDR1 MDHEN and CDR2 SYDVKM. The CDR3: CASSSPVGHPDYGYTFGS.

In its sample, this clonotype was seen many times. This may arise from a read error, as a much more abundant clone is one base away. The gene calls are TRBV11-2 and TRBJ2-1, with 7 bases matching TRBD2. The J call may be in error: the DNA end matches TRBJ2-7 better. This CDR3 has 15 residues. Germline CDR1 reads SGHAT; CDR2 reads FQNNGV. CDR3 in amino acids: CASSYTSGTYNEQYF. The CDR3 DNA sequence: TGTGCCAGCAGCTACACAAGCGGGACCTACAATGAGCAGTACTTC.

This clonotype has just one count. This rearrangement joins TRBV7-6 to TRBJ2-5; TRBD1 might be the D (6 bases). The J call may be in error: the DNA end matches TRBJ2-1 better. Germline CDR1 and CDR2: SGHVS and FNYEAQ. This CDR3 region has 14 residues. CDR3 coding DNA: TGTGCCAGCAGCTTAATGGGGGACAAAAACATTCAGTTCTTC. It yields the protein CASSLMGDKNIQFF.

As to this clonotype: At one boundary the junction diverges from the germline segment, which might be a read error. CDR3: CASSYGDLGPFF. CDR3 coding DNA: TGTGCCAGCAGTTACGGGGACTTAGGGCCGTTCTTC. The chain couples TRBV6-6 to TRBJ2-7; D might be TRBD2 (6 bases). The germline gives CDR1 MNHNY, CDR2 SVGAGI (reference sequence). This CDR3 contains 12 residues.

This CDR3 is CATSRGPINLQETQYF. CDR3 DNA: TGTGCCACCAGCAGGGGACCTATAAACCTCCAAGAGACCCAGTACTTC. This sequence joins TRBV15 and TRBJ2-5, with D possibly called TRBD1 or TRBD2 (5 bases each). V was shortened by 3 bases and J by 1 base, with 15 bases between the two germline ends. The CDR3 spans 16 residues. Germline values: CDR1 LNHNV, CDR2 YYDKDF (reference sequence).

This sequence joins TRBV11-2 and TRBJ1-5; no clear D. Germline CDR1 reads SGHAT; CDR2 reads FQNNGV. The CDR3 extends over 13 amino acids. V was shortened by 3 bases and J by 4 bases, with 7 bases between the two germline ends. The CDR3 protein is CASSFRVNQPQHF. The CDR3 DNA follows: TGTGCCAGCAGCTTCCGGGTTAATCAGCCCCAGCATTTT.

This chain joins TRBV7-6 and TRBJ2-5; tentatively, D is TRBD1 or TRBD2 (6 bases each). With 1 base removed from V and 11 bases from J, the gap between germline ends came to 26 bases. The CDR3 spans 17 residues. CDR1 is SGHVS and CDR2 is FNYEAQ in the germline V gene. CDR3 sequence reads: CASSLGSGGARDNEQYF. In DNA form, the CDR3 reads TGTGCCAGCAGCTTAGGATCCGGGGGCGCGCGGGACAATGAGCAGTACTTC. The variable domain in full, completed from reference TRBV7-6 and TRBJ2-5, reads GAGVSQSPRYKVTKRGQDVALRCDPISGHVSLYWYRQALGQGPEFLTYFNYEAQQDKSGLPNDRFSAERPEGSISTLTIQRTEQRDSAMYRCASSLGSGGARDNEQYFGPGTRLLVL.

This clonotype was picked up many times. This chain links TRBV6-1 with TRBJ1-2; 7 bases line up with TRBD1. This CDR3 has 14 amino acids. Per germline, CDR1 MNHNS and CDR2 SASEGT. Germline trimming cut 5 bases from V and 5 bases from J; bases unmatched to any gene: 8. The CDR3 region has the DNA TGTGCCAGCAGTCCAGACAGGGTTTCGTATGGCTACACCTTC. This sequence encodes CASSPDRVSYGYTF.

There are many counts of this clonotype. A much bigger clone sits one base away, suggesting this may be a read error. V usage is TRBV7-6 and J usage is TRBJ2-5; 9 positions agree with TRBD2. The CDR3 has 15 amino acids. From germline, CDR1 is SGHVS and CDR2 FNYEAQ. V was clipped by 1 base and J by 11 bases; unmatched bases: 11. CDR3 DNA: TGTGCCAGCAGCTTAGATGGTAGCGGGAGTAATGAGCAGTACTTC. As protein: CASSLDGSGSNEQYF.

By share, this clonotype ranks as medium-sized (0.01 to 0.1%). Germline is not matched at one junction end, which may reflect a read error. J is TRBJ1-1 and V is TRBV7-7, with TRBD1 identical over 11 bases. This CDR3 region has 15 residues. Germline CDR1 and CDR2: SSHAT and FNYEAQ (reference sequence). The CDR3 DNA reads TGTGCTAGCAGCTTGTGGACAGGGGGCAACACTGAAGCTTTCTTT. This encodes CASSLWTGGNTEAFF.

This clonotype has ten or more counts. The chain links TRBV5-6 to TRBJ2-1; D is unresolved. CDR1 and CDR2 from the germline V gene are SGHDT and YYEEEE. The CDR3 is 15 residues long. The V end was cut by 0 bases, the J end by 2 bases, with 9 bases between. CDR3 nucleotide sequence: TGTGCCAGCAGCTTGGGACACCTCACCTACAATGAGCAGTTCTTC. This gives the protein CASSLGHLTYNEQFF.

The CDR3 here is CASSLGLTLTLAQYF. Written as DNA, the CDR3 is TGTGCCAGCAGCTTAGGGTTGACCCTAACCTTGGCCCAGTACTTC. The chain uses TRBV7-2 and TRBJ2-5, with D unresolved. The CDR3 spans 15 residues. Trimming removed 1 base from V and 9 bases from J, with 18 bases in between. CDR1 SGHTA and CDR2 FQGNSA come from the germline V gene.

This clonotype was seen a handful of times. The chain has TRBV2 and TRBJ2-7, with 7 bases identical to TRBD1. The CDR3 consists of 14 residues. V lost 3 bases and J lost 5; bases outside the gene matches: 7. Germline CDR1 is SNHLY and CDR2 is FYNNEI. Here the CDR3 reads CASSERTGLNEQYF. In DNA form, the CDR3 reads TGTGCCAGCAGTGAGCGGACAGGACTTAACGAGCAGTACTTC.

This clonotype was detected many times. This chain uses TRBV5-1 with TRBJ2-3; 12 bases are shared with TRBD1. V lost 0 bases, J lost 8 bases, and 7 bases stayed unmatched. The CDR3 extends over 16 amino acids. Germline V lookup: CDR1 SGHRS, CDR2 YFSETQ. The CDR3 bases are TGCGCCAGCAGCTTGGGTCGAGGGACAGGGGGCCCTACGCAGTATTTT. It yields the protein CASSLGRGTGGPTQYF.

The chain carries TRBV12-3 or TRBV12-4 and TRBJ2-1; D ambiguous. Deletions cut 6 bases from V and 0 bases from J, with 12 bases between. The CDR3 runs 15 residues. Written as DNA, the CDR3 is TGTGCCAGCAGCCCATCGCGCTACTCCTACAATGAGCAGTTCTTC. Its translation: CASSPSRYSYNEQFF.

The chain employs TRBV7-3 and TRBJ2-5; a possible D gene is TRBD1 (6 bases). The J call is uncertain, as TRBJ2-7 better fits the DNA end. The CDR3 contains 14 residues. CDR1 and CDR2 from the germline V gene are SGHTA and FQGTGA. This CDR3 reads CASSLITGTYEQYF. CDR3 nucleotide sequence: TGTGCCAGCAGCTTAATCACAGGGACCTACGAGCAGTACTTC.

This clonotype was counted ten times or more. The V call is TRBV6-1, the J call TRBJ2-6; the match to TRBD1 covers 9 bases. Per the germline V gene, CDR1 is MNHNS and CDR2 is SASEGT. J lost 3 bases, V lost 10 bases, and 4 bases had no gene match. There are 14 residues in the CDR3. The CDR3 reads CATQGAGGANVLTF. DNA of the CDR3: TGTGCCACACAGGGGGCCGGTGGGGCCAACGTCCTGACTTTC.